This record covers a single T cell receptor beta chain. This clonotype was counted many times. What antigen it recognizes has not been identified. Base qualities are not recorded, but no much larger clone differs from it by a single base. The sample belongs to a study of patients and donors after allogeneic stem cell transplantation (dated by TCRdb to the early 2020s). The library was built by means of RT-PCR. The sequencer was a NextSeq 550. TCRdb handled the public reads itself, with Q25 trimming in fastp and clone calling in MiXCR, and kept productive beta chains. A single entry per CDR3 protein holds the most common genes and DNA from its merged rows. This sample comprises 50,000 to 60,000 distinct CDR3 sequences, roughly 14% of them detected only once. Around 30% of the sample goes to the ten largest clones. In the germline V gene (reference sequence), CDR1 corresponds to DFQATT and CDR2 to SNEGSKA. The CDR3 runs 16 amino acids, cysteine and phenylalanine included. Just CDR3 DNA is preserved here, 48 bases in frame from base 1. Germline trimming amounts to 0 bases on V and 1 base on J, with 5 as the count of junction bases outside the gene matches.

The sample taken for sequencing was blood, either unsorted or a sorted T cell fraction (not recorded which). The source is a human donor who was either an allogeneic HSCT recipient or a stem cell or donor lymphocyte infusion donor (not recorded which). It is not recorded whose cells these are; they may come from a transplant donor. The chain employs TRBV20-1 and TRBJ2-2, with 7 bases in between that match TRBD2. The DNA sequence follows: TGCAGTGCTAGAGATCTAGTAGCGGGGAACACCGGGGAGCTGTTTTTT. This yields the protein CSARDLVAGNTGELFF.